This T cell receptor beta chain derives from a study of control samples from healthy donors and cancer patients. This clone was counted a single time. The method was immunoSEQ multiplex PCR; TCRdb's version includes in-frame clones alone and lacks a portion of them. The sample includes around 82,000 clones, approximately 89% seen only once; the top ten take 20%. The CDR3 is made up of 14 amino acids. The germline CDR1 and CDR2 sequences are LGHNA and YSLEER. The V gene end was trimmed by 5 bases and the J gene end by 4 bases; junction bases not matched to a gene: 5. The chain joins TRBV4-3 to TRBJ1-2; 9 positions agree with TRBD1. This receptor was identified in a man aged 50-60 years in good health. The sample comprised blood. The CDR3 bases are TGCGCCAGCAGCGTTTCGGGACAGGGCTATGGCTACACCTTC. Amino acids: CASSVSGQGYGYTF.